The source of this TCR beta chain is a study of blood T cell repertoires in COVID-19. Study-level information: Samples taken during acute and convalescent COVID-19 were collected in the United States, Italy and Spain.

Data came from immunoSEQ multiplex PCR; TCRdb stores just in-frame clones and leaves some out. This table holds about 160,000 clones, 75% to 90% found once. This TCR was recovered from a woman aged 55-69 years who had recovered from COVID-19. Sequencing was done on a sample of PBMCs or T cells enriched from blood (not recorded which).

The CDR3 nucleotides read TGTGCCAGCAGCCAAGATCATGGCGGCAATTCACCCCTCCACTTT. Translation gives CASSQDHGGNSPLHF. This sequence joins TRBV4-2 and TRBJ1-6; D uncertain. V was trimmed by 0 bases and J by 7 bases, leaving 10 bases between them. Germline V gene lookup returns CDR1 LGHNA and CDR2 YNFKEQ. The CDR3 spans 15 residues.